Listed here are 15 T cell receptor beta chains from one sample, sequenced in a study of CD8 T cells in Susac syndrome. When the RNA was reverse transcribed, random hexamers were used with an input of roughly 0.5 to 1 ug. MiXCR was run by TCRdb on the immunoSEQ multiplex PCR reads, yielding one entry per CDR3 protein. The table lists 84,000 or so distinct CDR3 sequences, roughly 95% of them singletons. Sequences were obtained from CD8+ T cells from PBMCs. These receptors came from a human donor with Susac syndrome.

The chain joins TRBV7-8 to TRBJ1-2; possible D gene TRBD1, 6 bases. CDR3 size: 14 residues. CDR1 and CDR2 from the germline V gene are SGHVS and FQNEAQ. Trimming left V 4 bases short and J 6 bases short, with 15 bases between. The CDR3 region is CASSSLGGGDGYTF. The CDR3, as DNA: TGTGCCAGCAGCTCCCTTGGCGGGGGCGATGGCTACACCTTC.

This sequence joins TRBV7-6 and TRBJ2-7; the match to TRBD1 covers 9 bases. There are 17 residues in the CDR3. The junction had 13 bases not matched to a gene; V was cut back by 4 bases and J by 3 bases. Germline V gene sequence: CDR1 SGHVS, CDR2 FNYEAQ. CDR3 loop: CASSSGQGSIEGYEQYF. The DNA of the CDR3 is TGTGCCAGCAGCTCGGGACAGGGCTCGATTGAGGGCTACGAGCAGTACTTC.

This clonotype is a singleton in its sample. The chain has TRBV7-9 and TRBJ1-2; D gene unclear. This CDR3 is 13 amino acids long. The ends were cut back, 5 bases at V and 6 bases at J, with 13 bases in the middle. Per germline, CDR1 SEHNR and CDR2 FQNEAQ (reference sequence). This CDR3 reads CASSHDTRNGYTF. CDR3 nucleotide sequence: TGTGCCAGCAGCCACGACACTCGCAATGGCTACACCTTC.

The CDR3 loop is CASSVTGFNEQFF. CDR3 bases: TGTGCCAGCAGCGTAACAGGGTTCAATGAGCAGTTCTTC. This chain connects TRBV9 to TRBJ2-1; D possibly corresponds to TRBD1 (6 bases). Deletions cut 1 base from V and 6 bases from J, with 8 bases between. The CDR3 has 13 residues. CDR1 is SGDLS, CDR2 YYNGEE, per germline. Full variable domain (remainder filled in from reference TRBV9 and TRBJ2-1): DSGVTQTPKHLITATGQRVTLRCSPRSGDLSVYWYQQSLDQGLQFLIQYYNGEERAKGNILERFSAQQFPDLHSELNLSSLELGDSALYFCASSVTGFNEQFFGPGTRLTVL.

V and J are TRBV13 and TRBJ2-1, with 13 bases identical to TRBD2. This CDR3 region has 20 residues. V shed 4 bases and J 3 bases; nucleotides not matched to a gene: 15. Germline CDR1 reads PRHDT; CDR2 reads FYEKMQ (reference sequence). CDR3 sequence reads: CASSSKFGLAGEERYNEQFF. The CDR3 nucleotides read TGTGCCAGCAGCTCAAAATTCGGACTAGCGGGGGAAGAGCGCTACAATGAGCAGTTCTTC.

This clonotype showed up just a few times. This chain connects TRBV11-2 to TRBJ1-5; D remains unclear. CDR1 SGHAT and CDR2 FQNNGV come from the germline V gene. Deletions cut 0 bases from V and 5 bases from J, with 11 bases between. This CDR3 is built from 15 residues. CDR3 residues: CASSLDRSNHQPQHF. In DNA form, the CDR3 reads TGTGCCAGCAGCTTAGATCGGTCAAATCATCAGCCCCAGCATTTT.

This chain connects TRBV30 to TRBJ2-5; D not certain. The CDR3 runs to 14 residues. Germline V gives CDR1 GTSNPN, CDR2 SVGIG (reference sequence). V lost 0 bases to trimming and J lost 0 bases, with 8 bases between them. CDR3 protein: CAWSVPEYQETQYF. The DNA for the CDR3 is TGTGCCTGGAGTGTACCGGAGTACCAAGAGACCCAGTACTTC. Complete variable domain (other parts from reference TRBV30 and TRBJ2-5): SQTIHQWPATLVQPVGSPLSLECTVEGTSNPNLYWYRQAAGRGLQLLFYSVGIGQISSEVPQNLSASRPQDRQFILSSKKLLLSDSGFYLCAWSVPEYQETQYFGPGTRLLVL.

This CDR3 reads CASSQEKGTEAFF. Here the CDR3 DNA reads TGTGCCAGCAGCCAAGAAAAGGGGACTGAAGCTTTCTTT. This chain links TRBV3-1 with TRBJ1-1, with a possible D match to TRBD1 (5 bases). Germline CDR1 is LGHDT and CDR2 is YNNKEL (reference sequence). The CDR3 length is 13 residues. Trimming stripped 0 bases from V and 5 bases from J, with 7 bases between.

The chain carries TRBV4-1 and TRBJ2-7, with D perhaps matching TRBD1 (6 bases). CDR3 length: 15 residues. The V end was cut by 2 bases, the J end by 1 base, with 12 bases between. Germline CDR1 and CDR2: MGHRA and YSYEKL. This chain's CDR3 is CASSQTGWPSYEQYV. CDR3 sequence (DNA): TGCGCCAGCAGCCAAACAGGGTGGCCGTCCTACGAGCAGTACGTC.

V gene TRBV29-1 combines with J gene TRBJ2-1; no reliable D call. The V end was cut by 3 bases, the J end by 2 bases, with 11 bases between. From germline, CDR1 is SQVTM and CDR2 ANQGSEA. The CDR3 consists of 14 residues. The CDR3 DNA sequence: TGCAGCGTTGACCGCGGACCTCCCTACAATGAGCAGTTCTTC. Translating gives CSVDRGPPYNEQFF.

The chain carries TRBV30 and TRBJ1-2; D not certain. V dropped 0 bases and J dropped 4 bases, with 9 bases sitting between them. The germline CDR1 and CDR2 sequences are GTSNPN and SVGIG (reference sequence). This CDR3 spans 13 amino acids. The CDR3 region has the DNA TGTGCCTGGAGTGTAGGTTACGCCTATGGCTACACCTTC. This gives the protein CAWSVGYAYGYTF. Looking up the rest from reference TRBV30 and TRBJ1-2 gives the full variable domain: SQTIHQWPATLVQPVGSPLSLECTVEGTSNPNLYWYRQAAGRGLQLLFYSVGIGQISSEVPQNLSASRPQDRQFILSSKKLLLSDSGFYLCAWSVGYAYGYTFGSGTRLTVV.

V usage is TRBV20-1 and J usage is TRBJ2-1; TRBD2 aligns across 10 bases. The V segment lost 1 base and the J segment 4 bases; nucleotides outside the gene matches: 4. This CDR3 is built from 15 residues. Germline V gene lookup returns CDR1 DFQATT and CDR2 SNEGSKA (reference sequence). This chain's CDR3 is CSARGGTSAYNEQFF. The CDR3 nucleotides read TGCAGTGCTAGAGGGGGGACTAGCGCATACAATGAGCAGTTCTTC.

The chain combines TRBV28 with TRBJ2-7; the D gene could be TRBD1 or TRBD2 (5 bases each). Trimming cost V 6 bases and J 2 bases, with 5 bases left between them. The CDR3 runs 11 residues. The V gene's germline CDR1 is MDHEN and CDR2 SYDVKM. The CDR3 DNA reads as TGTGCCAGCAGGGGACCCTACGAGCAGTACGTC. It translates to CASRGPYEQYV.

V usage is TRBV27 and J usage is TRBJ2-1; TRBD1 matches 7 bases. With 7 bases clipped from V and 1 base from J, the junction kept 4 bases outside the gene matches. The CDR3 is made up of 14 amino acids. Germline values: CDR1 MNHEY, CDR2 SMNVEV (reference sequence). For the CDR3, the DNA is TGTGCCAGCACCCCGGGACAGTCCTACAATGAGCAGTTCTTC. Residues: CASTPGQSYNEQFF.

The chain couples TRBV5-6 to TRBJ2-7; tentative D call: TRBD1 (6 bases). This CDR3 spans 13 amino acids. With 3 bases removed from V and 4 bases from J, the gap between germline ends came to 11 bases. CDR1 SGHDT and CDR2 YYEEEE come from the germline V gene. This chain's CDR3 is CASSSEGGYEQYV. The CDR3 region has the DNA TGTGCCAGCAGCTCCGAAGGGGGATACGAGCAGTACGTC.